Listed below are T cell receptor beta chains from one sample, sequenced in a study of monozygotic twins with inflammatory bowel disease. One entry per CDR3 protein, without DNA, is what TCRdb gives after re-calling the 5' RACE reads. The listing records about 210,000 distinct CDR3 sequences. The specimen was blood. All receptors derive from a human donor with ulcerative colitis or Crohn's disease, or a healthy co-twin of an affected twin (not recorded which). CDR3s include the opening cysteine and the closing phenylalanine or tryptophan. The order of the fields is J gene, V gene, CDR3 protein.

J gene: TRBJ2-1
V gene: TRBV19
CDR3 protein: CASSQLAGVKEQFF

J gene: TRBJ1-4
V gene: TRBV7-2
CDR3 protein: CASSSTGVLREKLFF

J gene: TRBJ2-3
V gene: TRBV5-6
CDR3 protein: CASSLTVTSTDTQYF

J gene: TRBJ2-3
V gene: TRBV6-1
CDR3 protein: CASSSPSGTSPDTQYF

J gene: TRBJ2-1
V gene: TRBV28
CDR3 protein: CASSPSGGVRNEQFF

J gene: TRBJ1-1
V gene: TRBV14
CDR3 protein: CASSQFLGRGESGTEAFF

J gene: TRBJ2-7
V gene: TRBV20-1
CDR3 protein: CSAGGYHSYEQYF

J gene: TRBJ2-1
V gene: TRBV10-3
CDR3 protein: CAISRLAGPYNEQFF

J gene: TRBJ2-1
V gene: TRBV5-1
CDR3 protein: CASSPGGDNEQFF

J gene: TRBJ2-5
V gene: TRBV3-1
CDR3 protein: CASSQGSHPQETQYF

J gene: TRBJ1-2
V gene: TRBV12-3/TRBV12-4
CDR3 protein: CASSSSHTPMYGYTF

J gene: TRBJ2-1
V gene: TRBV30
CDR3 protein: CAWRKGAGAYNEQFF

J gene: TRBJ2-7
V gene: TRBV6-5
CDR3 protein: CASSYSSSPATQGSNEQYF

J gene: TRBJ2-6
V gene: TRBV18
CDR3 protein: CASSPLGSGANVLTF

J gene: TRBJ2-7
V gene: TRBV23-1
CDR3 protein: CASSPRRAKYF

J gene: TRBJ1-1
V gene: TRBV29-1
CDR3 protein: CSVIRTGNEAFF

J gene: TRBJ2-1
V gene: TRBV19
CDR3 protein: CASSIGQITFNEQFF

J gene: TRBJ2-1
V gene: TRBV4-3
CDR3 protein: CASSRQLVRSEDEQFF

J gene: TRBJ2-7
V gene: TRBV10-3
CDR3 protein: CAISEGTDTYEQYF

J gene: TRBJ2-2
V gene: TRBV19
CDR3 protein: CASSIPQVTGELFF